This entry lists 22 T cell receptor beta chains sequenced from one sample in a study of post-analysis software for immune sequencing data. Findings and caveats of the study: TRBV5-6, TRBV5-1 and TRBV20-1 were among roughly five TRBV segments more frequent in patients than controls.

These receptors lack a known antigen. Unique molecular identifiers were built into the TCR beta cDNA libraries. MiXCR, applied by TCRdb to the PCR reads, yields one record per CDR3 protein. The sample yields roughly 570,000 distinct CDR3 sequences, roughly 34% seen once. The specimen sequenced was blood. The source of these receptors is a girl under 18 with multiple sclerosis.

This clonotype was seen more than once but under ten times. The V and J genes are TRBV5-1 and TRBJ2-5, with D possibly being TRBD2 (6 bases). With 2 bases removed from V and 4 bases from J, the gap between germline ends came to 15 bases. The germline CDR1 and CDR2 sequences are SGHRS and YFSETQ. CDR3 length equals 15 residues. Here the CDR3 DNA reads TGCGCCAGCAGCTTCGGAGGGATTGGGGGAGAGACCCAGTACTTC. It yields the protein CASSFGGIGGETQYF.

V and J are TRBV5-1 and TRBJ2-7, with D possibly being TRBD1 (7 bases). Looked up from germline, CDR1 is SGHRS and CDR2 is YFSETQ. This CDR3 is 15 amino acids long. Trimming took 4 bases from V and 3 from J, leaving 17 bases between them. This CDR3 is CASSPEGQHLYEQYF. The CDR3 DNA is TGCGCCAGCAGCCCGGAGGGACAGCACCTCTACGAGCAGTACTTC.

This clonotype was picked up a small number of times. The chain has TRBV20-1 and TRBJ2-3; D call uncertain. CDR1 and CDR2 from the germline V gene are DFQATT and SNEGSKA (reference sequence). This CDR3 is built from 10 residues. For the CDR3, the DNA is TGCAGGACCCCGGAGAGTGCGCAGTATTTT. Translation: CRTPESAQYF.

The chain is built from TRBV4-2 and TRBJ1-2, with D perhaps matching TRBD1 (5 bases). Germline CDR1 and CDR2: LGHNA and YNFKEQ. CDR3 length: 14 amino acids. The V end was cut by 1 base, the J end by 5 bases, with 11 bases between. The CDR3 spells CASSQGDRGYGYTF. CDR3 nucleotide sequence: TGTGCCAGCAGCCAAGGAGATCGGGGGTATGGCTACACCTTC.

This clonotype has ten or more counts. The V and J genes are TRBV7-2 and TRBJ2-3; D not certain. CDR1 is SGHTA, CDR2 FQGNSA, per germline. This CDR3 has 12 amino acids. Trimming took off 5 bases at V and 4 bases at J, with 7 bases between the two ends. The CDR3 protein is CASSLGPDTQYF. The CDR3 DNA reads TGTGCCAGCAGCCTCGGCCCAGATACGCAGTATTTT. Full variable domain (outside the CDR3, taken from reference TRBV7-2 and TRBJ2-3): GAGVSQSPSNKVTEKGKDVELRCDPISGHTALYWYRQSLGQGLEFLIYFQGNSAPDKSGLPSDRFSAERTGGSVSTLTIQRTQQEDSAVYLCASSLGPDTQYFGPGTRLTVL.

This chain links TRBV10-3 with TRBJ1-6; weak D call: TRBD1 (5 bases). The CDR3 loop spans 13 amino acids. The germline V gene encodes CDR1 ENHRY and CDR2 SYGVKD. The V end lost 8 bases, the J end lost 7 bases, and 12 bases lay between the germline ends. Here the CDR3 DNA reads TGTGCCATCGCCTCAGGGAACAATTCACCCCTCCACTTT. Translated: CAIASGNNSPLHF.

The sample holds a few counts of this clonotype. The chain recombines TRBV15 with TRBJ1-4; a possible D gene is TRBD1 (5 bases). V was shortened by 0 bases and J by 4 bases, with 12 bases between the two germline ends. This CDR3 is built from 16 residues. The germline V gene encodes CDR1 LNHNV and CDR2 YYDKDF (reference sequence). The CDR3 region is CATSRDSTGYNEKLFF. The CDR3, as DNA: TGTGCCACCAGCAGAGATTCCACAGGCTATAATGAAAAACTGTTTTTT. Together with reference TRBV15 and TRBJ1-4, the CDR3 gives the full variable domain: DAMVIQNPRYQVTQFGKPVTLSCSQTLNHNVMYWYQQKSSQAPKLLFHYYDKDFNNEADTPDNFQSRRPNTSFCFLDIRSPGLGDTAMYLCATSRDSTGYNEKLFFGSGTQLSVL.

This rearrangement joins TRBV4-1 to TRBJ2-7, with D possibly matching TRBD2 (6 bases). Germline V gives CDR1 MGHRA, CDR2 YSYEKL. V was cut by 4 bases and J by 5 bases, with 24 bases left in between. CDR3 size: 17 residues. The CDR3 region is CASSPTAWGVPIDEQYF. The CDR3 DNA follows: TGCGCCAGCAGCCCAACGGCGTGGGGGGTCCCTATCGACGAGCAGTACTTC.

The CDR3 sequence: CASTPSPDKSLEHGYTF. CDR3 DNA sequence: TGTGCCAGCACGCCCTCTCCGGACAAATCGTTAGAACATGGCTACACCTTC. J is TRBJ1-2 and V is TRBV6-6; D may be TRBD1 (5 bases). This CDR3 comprises 17 residues. V lost 7 bases, J lost 6 bases, and 27 bases lay in between. Germline V CDR1 and CDR2: MNHNY, SVGAGI (reference sequence).

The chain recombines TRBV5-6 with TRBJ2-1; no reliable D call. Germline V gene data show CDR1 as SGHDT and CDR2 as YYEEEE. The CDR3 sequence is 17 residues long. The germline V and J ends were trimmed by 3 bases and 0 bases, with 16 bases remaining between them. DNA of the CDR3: TGTGCCAGCAGCTCGAGGTGGTGGCCGAGCTCCTACAATGAGCAGTTCTTC. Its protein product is CASSSRWWPSSYNEQFF.

CDR3 sequence: CASSTGLPGTEAFF. The CDR3 region has the DNA TGTGCCAGCAGCACGGGACTTCCCGGCACTGAAGCTTTCTTT. This rearrangement joins TRBV7-9 to TRBJ1-1, with a possible D match to TRBD1 (5 bases). CDR1 and CDR2 from the germline V gene are SEHNR and FQNEAQ (reference sequence). The V and J ends lost 5 bases and 4 bases respectively, with 14 bases between them. The length of the CDR3 is 14 residues.

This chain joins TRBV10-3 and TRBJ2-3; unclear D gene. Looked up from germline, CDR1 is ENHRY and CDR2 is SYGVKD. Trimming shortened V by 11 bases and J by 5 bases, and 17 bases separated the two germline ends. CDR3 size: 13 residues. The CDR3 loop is CAGTSQSGDTQYF. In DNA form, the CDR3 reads TGTGCCGGAACATCCCAATCAGGAGATACGCAGTATTTT.

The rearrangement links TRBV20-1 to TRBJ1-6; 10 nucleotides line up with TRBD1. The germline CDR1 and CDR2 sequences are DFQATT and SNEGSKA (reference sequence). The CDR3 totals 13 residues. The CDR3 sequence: CRAGTGVGSPLHF. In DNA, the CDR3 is TGCAGAGCCGGGACAGGGGTTGGTTCACCCCTCCACTTT.

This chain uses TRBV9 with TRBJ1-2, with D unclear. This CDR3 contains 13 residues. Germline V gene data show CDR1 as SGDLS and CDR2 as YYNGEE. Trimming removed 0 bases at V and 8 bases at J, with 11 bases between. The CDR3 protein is CASSVAPAAGYTF. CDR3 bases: TGTGCCAGCAGCGTAGCTCCCGCTGCCGGCTACACCTTC. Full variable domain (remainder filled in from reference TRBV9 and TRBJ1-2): DSGVTQTPKHLITATGQRVTLRCSPRSGDLSVYWYQQSLDQGLQFLIQYYNGEERAKGNILERFSAQQFPDLHSELNLSSLELGDSALYFCASSVAPAAGYTFGSGTRLTVV.

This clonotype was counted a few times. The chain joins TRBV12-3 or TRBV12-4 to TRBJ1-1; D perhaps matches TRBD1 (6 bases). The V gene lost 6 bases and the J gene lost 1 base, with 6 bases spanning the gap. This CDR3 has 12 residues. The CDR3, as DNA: TGTGCCAGCAGACAGGGGAACACTGAAGCTTTCTTT. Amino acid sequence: CASRQGNTEAFF.

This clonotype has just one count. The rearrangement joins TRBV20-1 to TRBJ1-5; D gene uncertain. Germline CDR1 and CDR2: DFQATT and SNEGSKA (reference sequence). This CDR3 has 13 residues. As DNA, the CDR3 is TGCAGCGCTGTTCGCGGGGGCAATCAGCCCCAGCATTTT. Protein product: CSAVRGGNQPQHF.

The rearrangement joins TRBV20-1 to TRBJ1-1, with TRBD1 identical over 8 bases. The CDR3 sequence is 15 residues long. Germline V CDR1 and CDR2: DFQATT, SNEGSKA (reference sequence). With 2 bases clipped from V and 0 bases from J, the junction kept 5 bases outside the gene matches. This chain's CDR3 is CSARQGAGLNTEAFF. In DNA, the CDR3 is TGCAGTGCTAGACAGGGGGCAGGTTTGAACACTGAAGCTTTCTTT.

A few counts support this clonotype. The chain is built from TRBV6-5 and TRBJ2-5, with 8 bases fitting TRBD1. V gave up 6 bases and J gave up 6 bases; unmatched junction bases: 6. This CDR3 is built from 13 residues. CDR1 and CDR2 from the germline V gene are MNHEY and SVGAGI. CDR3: CASRPTGEKTQYF. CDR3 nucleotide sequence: TGTGCCAGCAGGCCGACAGGGGAGAAGACCCAGTACTTC.

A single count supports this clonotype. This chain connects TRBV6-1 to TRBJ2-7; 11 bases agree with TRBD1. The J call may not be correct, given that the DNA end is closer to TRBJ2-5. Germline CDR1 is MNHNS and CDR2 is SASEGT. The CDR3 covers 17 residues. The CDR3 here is CASSASVVDRGPETQYF. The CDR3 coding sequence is TGTGCCAGCAGTGCGTCGGTAGTGGACAGGGGGCCGGAGACCCAGTACTTC.

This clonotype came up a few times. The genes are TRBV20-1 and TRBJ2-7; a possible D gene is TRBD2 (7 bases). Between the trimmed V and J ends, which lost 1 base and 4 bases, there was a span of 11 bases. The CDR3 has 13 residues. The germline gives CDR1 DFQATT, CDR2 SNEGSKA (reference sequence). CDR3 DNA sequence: TGCAGTGCTAGAGTGGAGGGGGGGTACGAGCAGTACTTC. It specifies CSARVEGGYEQYF.

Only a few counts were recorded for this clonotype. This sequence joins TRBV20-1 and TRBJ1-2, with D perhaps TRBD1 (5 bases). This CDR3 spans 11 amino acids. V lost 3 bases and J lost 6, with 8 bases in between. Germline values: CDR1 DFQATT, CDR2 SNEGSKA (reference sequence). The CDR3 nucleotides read TGCAGTGCTAGCGGGGGGGATGGCTACACCTTC. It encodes CSASGGDGYTF.

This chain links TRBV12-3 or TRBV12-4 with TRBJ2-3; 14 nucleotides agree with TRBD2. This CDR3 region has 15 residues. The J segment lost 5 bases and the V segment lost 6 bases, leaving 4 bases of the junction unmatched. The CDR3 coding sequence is TGTGCCAGCAGCCGACTAGCGGGGGGGGTAGATACGCAGTATTTT. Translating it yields CASSRLAGGVDTQYF.